These T cell receptor beta chains were read from a single sample in a study of PD-1 blockade in classical Hodgkin lymphoma. Measured with immunoSEQ multiplex PCR; TCRdb has only the in-frame clones, and not every one. This table holds tens of thousands of clones, about 76% found once. Specimen: peripheral blood mononuclear cells (PBMCs), collected before the fourth cycle of nivolumab. The receptors were gathered from a human donor with classical Hodgkin lymphoma. CDR3s include the opening cysteine and the closing phenylalanine or tryptophan. The D gene is left open where the match is weak. Where a row states a size, it is once, few, many or the class of an expanded clone; other rows omit it.

CDR3 protein: CASSLEAGEGGELFF
clone size: .
V gene: TRBV5-1
D gene: TRBD2
J gene: TRBJ2-2

CDR3 protein: CASSRDRGINEQYF
clone size: once
V gene: TRBV7-9
D gene: TRBD1
J gene: TRBJ2-7

CDR3 protein: CASSPHKDRENQPQHF
clone size: .
V gene: TRBV28
D gene: TRBD1
J gene: TRBJ1-5

CDR3 protein: CASSLDFSGNTIYF
clone size: .
V gene: TRBV7-9
D gene: .
J gene: TRBJ1-3

CDR3 protein: CASSTYQQGTEAFF
clone size: .
V gene: TRBV2
D gene: .
J gene: TRBJ1-1

CDR3 protein: CASSLGDPGAYGYTF
clone size: .
V gene: TRBV5-4
D gene: .
J gene: TRBJ1-2

CDR3 protein: CASSLGLAEFNEQFF
clone size: .
V gene: TRBV7-6
D gene: TRBD2
J gene: TRBJ2-1

CDR3 protein: CASSHGDYQETQYF
clone size: .
V gene: TRBV7-9
D gene: .
J gene: TRBJ2-5

CDR3 protein: CASSASGGSNTGELFF
clone size: few
V gene: TRBV2
D gene: TRBD1
J gene: TRBJ2-2

CDR3 protein: CASSIGGDPPYEQYF
clone size: .
V gene: TRBV19
D gene: .
J gene: TRBJ2-7

CDR3 protein: CASSPLGVDTGELFF
clone size: .
V gene: TRBV18
D gene: .
J gene: TRBJ2-2

CDR3 protein: CASTPDGLNYEQYF
clone size: .
V gene: TRBV6-5
D gene: .
J gene: TRBJ2-7

CDR3 protein: CASSEWGGVLGTGELFF
clone size: .
V gene: TRBV6-1
D gene: .
J gene: TRBJ2-2

CDR3 protein: CASTTDTQYF
clone size: .
V gene: TRBV7-2
D gene: .
J gene: TRBJ2-3

CDR3 protein: CASSTTGVEQYF
clone size: once
V gene: TRBV6-5
D gene: TRBD1
J gene: TRBJ2-7

CDR3 protein: CASSFLTSGTYNEQFF
clone size: .
V gene: TRBV27
D gene: TRBD2
J gene: TRBJ2-1